The next 10 T cell receptor beta chains were all read from a single sample in a study of CD8 T cells in ankylosing spondylitis. TCRdb called the 5' RACE reads again in MiXCR, with one record for every CDR3 protein. The data show 150,000 to 250,000 distinct CDR3 sequences, roughly 13% seen once. Sample: blood, either unsorted or a sorted T cell fraction (not recorded which). The receptors were gathered from a male donor with ankylosing spondylitis or in good health (not recorded which).

J is TRBJ2-7 and V is TRBV5-1; D remains unclear. Germline assignment: CDR1 SGHRS and CDR2 YFSETQ. This CDR3 region has 17 residues. V gave up 0 bases and J gave up 2 bases, with 18 bases separating them. CDR3 in amino acids: CASSLAPARPPTYEQYF. As DNA, the CDR3 is TGCGCCAGCAGCTTGGCCCCCGCCAGGCCACCTACCTACGAGCAGTACTTC.

This clonotype occurred a few times. The chain is built from TRBV29-1 and TRBJ2-7; D is possibly TRBD2 (5 bases). The CDR3 has 13 residues. V was clipped by 1 base and J by 6 bases, with 13 bases between them. Germline values: CDR1 SQVTM, CDR2 ANQGSEA. For the CDR3, the DNA is TGCAGCGTTGAAGGAGGGTCCCTCTCCGAGCAGTACTTC. Its translation is CSVEGGSLSEQYF.

The chain combines TRBV11-1 with TRBJ2-1; 9 bases fit TRBD2. Germline assignment: CDR1 SGHAT and CDR2 FQDESV (reference sequence). This CDR3 region has 18 residues. Losses at the gene ends were 5 bases for V and 3 bases for J; bases not matched to a gene: 14. The CDR3 region has the DNA TGTGCCAGCAGCCCACCCCTCATAGGGCGGGGGGGCTACAATGAGCAGTTCTTC. Encoded protein: CASSPPLIGRGGYNEQFF. Filled out from reference TRBV11-1 and TRBJ2-1, the complete variable domain reads EAEVAQSPRYKITEKSQAVAFWCDPISGHATLYWYRQILGQGPELLVQFQDESVVDDSQLPKDRFSAERLKGVDSTLKIQPAELGDSAMYLCASSPPLIGRGGYNEQFFGPGTRLTVL.

This clonotype was seen more than once but under ten times. The chain recombines TRBV20-1 with TRBJ2-2; D unclear. Per germline, CDR1 DFQATT and CDR2 SNEGSKA (reference sequence). Trimming removed 0 bases at V and 5 bases at J, with 13 bases between. The CDR3 totals 15 residues. As DNA, the CDR3 is TGCAGTGCTAGAGATTCGATAATGGGAACCGGGGAGCTGTTTTTT. This translates into CSARDSIMGTGELFF.

This clonotype was observed a handful of times. This chain uses TRBV29-1 with TRBJ2-2, with TRBD2 as a possible D gene (5 bases). The CDR3 consists of 15 residues. V was trimmed by 1 base and J by 0 bases, leaving 9 bases between them. Per germline, CDR1 SQVTM and CDR2 ANQGSEA. CDR3 sequence (DNA): TGCAGCGTTGAAGTCGGGATCCCGAACACCGGGGAGCTGTTTTTT. Amino acids: CSVEVGIPNTGELFF.

The gene calls are TRBV15 and TRBJ2-1, with 14 bases matching TRBD2. The germline gives CDR1 LNHNV, CDR2 YYDKDF (reference sequence). With V trimmed by 0 bases and J by 8 bases, 18 bases remained unmatched. The CDR3 has 21 amino acids. The CDR3 nucleotides are TGTGCCACCAGCAGAGATTTCGCCCCGGGACTAGCGGGAGCTGAGGTCCATGAGCAGTTCTTC. Its translation is CATSRDFAPGLAGAEVHEQFF.

Here the CDR3 reads CASSLGGGFEAFF. The CDR3 DNA follows: TGCGCCAGCAGCTTGGGTGGGGGCTTTGAAGCTTTCTTT. J is TRBJ1-1 and V is TRBV5-1; possible D gene TRBD1, 6 bases. The CDR3 is made up of 13 amino acids. Germline CDR1 is SGHRS and CDR2 is YFSETQ. V shed 0 bases and J shed 7 bases, with 10 bases lying between them.

This clonotype showed up just a few times. This chain joins TRBV27 and TRBJ2-7; 9 bases agree with TRBD1. The CDR3 has 15 residues. The germline gives CDR1 MNHEY, CDR2 SMNVEV (reference sequence). Trimming at V came to 8 bases and at J to 3 bases, leaving 11 bases not matched to a gene. Here the CDR3 reads CASGYRDRVFYEQYF. Here the CDR3 DNA reads TGTGCCAGCGGTTACCGGGACAGGGTATTCTACGAGCAGTACTTC.

In this sample, this clonotype turned up many times. V is TRBV20-1 and J is TRBJ2-1; TRBD1 matches at 12 bases. In germline, CDR1 is DFQATT, CDR2 SNEGSKA (reference sequence). V was pared by 0 bases and J by 8 bases, with 5 bases of the junction left unmatched. The CDR3 has 15 residues. In DNA form, the CDR3 reads TGCAGTGCTAGAGATGGGGACAGGGGGCACGATGAGCAGTTCTTC. Its translation is CSARDGDRGHDEQFF.

In this sample, this clonotype turned up a few times. V and J are TRBV7-9 and TRBJ2-5, with D perhaps being TRBD1 or TRBD2 (5 bases each). CDR1 and CDR2 from the germline V gene are SEHNR and FQNEAQ (reference sequence). The CDR3 spans 16 residues. Trimming stripped 3 bases from V and 5 bases from J, with 19 bases between. The CDR3 DNA follows: TGTGCCAGCAGCTTCAGTAGGGGAGAGTCCCACGAGACCCAGTACTTC. It yields the protein CASSFSRGESHETQYF.